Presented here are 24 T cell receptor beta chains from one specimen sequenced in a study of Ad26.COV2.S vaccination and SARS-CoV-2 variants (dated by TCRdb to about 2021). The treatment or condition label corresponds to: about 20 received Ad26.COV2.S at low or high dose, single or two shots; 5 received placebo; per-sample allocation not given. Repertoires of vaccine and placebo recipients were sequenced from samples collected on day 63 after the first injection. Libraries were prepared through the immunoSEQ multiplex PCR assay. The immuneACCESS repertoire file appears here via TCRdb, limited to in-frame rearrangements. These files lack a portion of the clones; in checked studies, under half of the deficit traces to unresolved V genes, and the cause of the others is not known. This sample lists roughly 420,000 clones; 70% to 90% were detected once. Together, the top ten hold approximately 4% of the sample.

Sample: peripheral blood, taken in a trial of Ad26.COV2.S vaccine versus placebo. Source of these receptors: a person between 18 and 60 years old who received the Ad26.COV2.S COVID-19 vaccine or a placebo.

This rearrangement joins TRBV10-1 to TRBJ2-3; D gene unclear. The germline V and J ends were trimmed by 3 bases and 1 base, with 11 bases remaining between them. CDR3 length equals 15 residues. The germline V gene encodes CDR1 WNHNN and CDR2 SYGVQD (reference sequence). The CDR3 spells CASSDLGAGTDTQYF. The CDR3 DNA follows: TGCGCCAGCAGTGATCTCGGCGCCGGCACAGATACGCAGTATTTT.

The CDR3 loop reads CASSFSVYEQYF. DNA of the CDR3: TGTGCCAGCAGCTTTTCTGTCTACGAGCAGTACTTC. V usage is TRBV5-5 and J usage is TRBJ2-7; D gene ambiguous. In germline, CDR1 is SGHKS, CDR2 YYEKEE (reference sequence). Trimming pared 2 bases from V and 3 bases from J, leaving 6 bases between. This CDR3 is 12 amino acids long.

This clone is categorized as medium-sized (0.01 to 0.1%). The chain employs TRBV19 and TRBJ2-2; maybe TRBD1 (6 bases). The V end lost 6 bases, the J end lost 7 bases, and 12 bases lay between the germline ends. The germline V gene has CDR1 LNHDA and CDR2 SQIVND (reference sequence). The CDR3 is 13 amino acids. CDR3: CASSPGAVGELFF. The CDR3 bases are TGTGCCAGTAGCCCAGGGGCGGTCGGGGAGCTGTTTTTT.

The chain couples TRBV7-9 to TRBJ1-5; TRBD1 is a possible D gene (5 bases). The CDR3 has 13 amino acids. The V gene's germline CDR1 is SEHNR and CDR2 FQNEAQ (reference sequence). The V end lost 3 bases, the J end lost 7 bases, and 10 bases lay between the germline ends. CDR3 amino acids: CASSFDRGQPQHF. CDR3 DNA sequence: TGTGCCAGCAGCTTCGATAGGGGACAGCCCCAGCATTTT.

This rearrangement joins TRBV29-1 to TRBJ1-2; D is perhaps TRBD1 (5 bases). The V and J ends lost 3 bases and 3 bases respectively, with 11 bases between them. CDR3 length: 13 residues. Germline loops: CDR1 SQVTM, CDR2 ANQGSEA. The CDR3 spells CSVDIQGDYGYTF. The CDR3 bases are TGCAGCGTTGACATTCAGGGCGACTATGGCTACACCTTC.

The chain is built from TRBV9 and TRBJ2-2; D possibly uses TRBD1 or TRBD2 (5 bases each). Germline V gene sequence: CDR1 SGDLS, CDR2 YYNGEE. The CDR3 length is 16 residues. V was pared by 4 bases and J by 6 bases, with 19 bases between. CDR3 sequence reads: CASSTTGTDLPGELFF. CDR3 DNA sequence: TGTGCCAGCAGCACCACCGGGACCGACCTCCCCGGGGAGCTGTTTTTT. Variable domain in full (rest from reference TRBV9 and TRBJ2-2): DSGVTQTPKHLITATGQRVTLRCSPRSGDLSVYWYQQSLDQGLQFLIQYYNGEERAKGNILERFSAQQFPDLHSELNLSSLELGDSALYFCASSTTGTDLPGELFFGEGSRLTVL.

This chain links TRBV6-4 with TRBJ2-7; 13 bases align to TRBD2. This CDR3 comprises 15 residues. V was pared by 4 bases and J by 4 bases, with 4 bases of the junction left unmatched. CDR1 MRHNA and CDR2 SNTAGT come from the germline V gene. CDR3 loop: CASSAGTSGVYEQYF. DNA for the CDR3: TGTGCCAGCAGTGCCGGGACTAGCGGGGTATACGAGCAGTACTTC.

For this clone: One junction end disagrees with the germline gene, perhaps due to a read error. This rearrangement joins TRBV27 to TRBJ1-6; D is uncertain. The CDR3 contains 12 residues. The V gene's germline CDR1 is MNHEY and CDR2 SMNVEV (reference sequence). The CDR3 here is CASRLYNSPLHF. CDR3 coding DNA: TGTGCCAGCAGATTATATAATTCACCCCTCCACTTT.

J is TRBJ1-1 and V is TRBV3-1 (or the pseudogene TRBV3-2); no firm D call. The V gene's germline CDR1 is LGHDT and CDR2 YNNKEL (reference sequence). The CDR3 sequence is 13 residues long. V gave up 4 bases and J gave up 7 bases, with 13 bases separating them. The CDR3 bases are TGTGCCAGCAGCCCCGTCCCTGAAAGTGAAGCTTTCTTT. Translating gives CASSPVPESEAFF.

The CDR3 here is CASSISRGYYEQYF. The CDR3 DNA sequence: TGTGCCAGTAGTATTTCTCGGGGCTACTACGAGCAGTACTTC. The chain carries TRBV19 and TRBJ2-7, with D perhaps TRBD1 or TRBD2 (5 bases each). Germline V CDR1 and CDR2: LNHDA, SQIVND (reference sequence). V was cut by 3 bases and J by 3 bases, with 12 bases left in between. The CDR3 spans 14 residues. The entire variable domain, with the rest obtained from reference TRBV19 and TRBJ2-7, is as follows: DGGITQSPKYLFRKEGQNVTLSCEQNLNHDAMYWYRQDPGQGLRLIYYSQIVNDFQKGDIAEGYSVSREKKESFPLTVTSAQKNPTAFYLCASSISRGYYEQYFGPGTRLTVT.

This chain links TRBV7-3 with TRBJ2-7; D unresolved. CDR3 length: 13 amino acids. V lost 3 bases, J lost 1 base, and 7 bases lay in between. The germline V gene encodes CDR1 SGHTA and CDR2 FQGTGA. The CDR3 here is CASSFRRSYEQYF. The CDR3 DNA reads TGTGCCAGCAGCTTCAGACGGTCCTACGAGCAGTACTTC.

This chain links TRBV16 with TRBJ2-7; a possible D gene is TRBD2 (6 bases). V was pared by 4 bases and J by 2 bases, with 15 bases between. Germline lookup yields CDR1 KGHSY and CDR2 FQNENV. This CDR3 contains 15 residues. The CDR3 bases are TGTGCCAGCAGCCCGGCGGGGACGGGACCCTACGAGCAGTACTTC. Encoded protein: CASSPAGTGPYEQYF.

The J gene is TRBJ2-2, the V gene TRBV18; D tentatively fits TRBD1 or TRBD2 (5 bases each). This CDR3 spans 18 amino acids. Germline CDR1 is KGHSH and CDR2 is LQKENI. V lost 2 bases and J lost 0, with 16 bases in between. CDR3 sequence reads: CASSPSGGTLTNTGELFF. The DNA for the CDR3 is TGTGCCAGCTCACCATCGGGTGGGACCTTAACGAACACCGGGGAGCTGTTTTTT.

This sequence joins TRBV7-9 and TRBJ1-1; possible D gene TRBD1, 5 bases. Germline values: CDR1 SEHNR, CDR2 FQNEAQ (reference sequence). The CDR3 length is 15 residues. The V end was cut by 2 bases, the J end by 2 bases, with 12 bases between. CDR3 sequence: CASSLTQGPNTEAFF. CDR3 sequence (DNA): TGTGCCAGCAGCTTAACCCAGGGCCCTAACACTGAAGCTTTCTTT.

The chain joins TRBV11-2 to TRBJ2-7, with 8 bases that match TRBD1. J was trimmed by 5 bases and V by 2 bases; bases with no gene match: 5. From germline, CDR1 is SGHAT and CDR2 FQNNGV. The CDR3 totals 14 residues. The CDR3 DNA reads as TGTGCCAGCAGCTTAATCAGGGGGCTGGACGAGCAGTACTTC. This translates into CASSLIRGLDEQYF.

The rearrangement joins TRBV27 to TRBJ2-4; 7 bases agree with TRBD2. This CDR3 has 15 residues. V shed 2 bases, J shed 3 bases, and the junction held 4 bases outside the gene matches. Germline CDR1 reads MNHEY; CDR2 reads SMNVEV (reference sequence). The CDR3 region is CASSLGGGVKNIQYF. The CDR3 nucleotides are TGTGCCAGCAGTTTAGGGGGGGGAGTCAAAAACATTCAGTACTTC.

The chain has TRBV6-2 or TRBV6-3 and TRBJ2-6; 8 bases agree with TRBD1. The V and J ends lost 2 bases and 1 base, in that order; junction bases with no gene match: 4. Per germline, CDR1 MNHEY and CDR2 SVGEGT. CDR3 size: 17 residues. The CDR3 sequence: CASSYTGGLSGANVLTF. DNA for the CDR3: TGTGCCAGCAGTTACACAGGGGGACTGTCTGGGGCCAACGTCCTGACTTTC.

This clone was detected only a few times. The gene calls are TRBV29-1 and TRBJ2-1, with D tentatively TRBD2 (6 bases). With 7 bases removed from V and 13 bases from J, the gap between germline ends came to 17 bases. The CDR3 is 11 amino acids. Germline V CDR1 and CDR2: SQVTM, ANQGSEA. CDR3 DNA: TGCAGCGCCGGGGGACCGCTTGGACAGTTCTTC. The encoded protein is CSAGGPLGQFF.

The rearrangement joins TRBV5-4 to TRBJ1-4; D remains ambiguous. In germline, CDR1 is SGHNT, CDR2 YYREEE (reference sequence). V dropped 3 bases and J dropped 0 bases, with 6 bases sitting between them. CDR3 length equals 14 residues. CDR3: CASSSGATNEKLFF. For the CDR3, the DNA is TGTGCCAGCAGCTCCGGTGCAACTAATGAAAAACTGTTTTTT.

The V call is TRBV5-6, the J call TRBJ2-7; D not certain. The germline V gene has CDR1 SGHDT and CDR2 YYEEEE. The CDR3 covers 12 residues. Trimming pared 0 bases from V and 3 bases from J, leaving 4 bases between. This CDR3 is CASSLVSYEQYF. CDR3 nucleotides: TGTGCCAGCAGCTTGGTCAGCTACGAGCAGTACTTC.

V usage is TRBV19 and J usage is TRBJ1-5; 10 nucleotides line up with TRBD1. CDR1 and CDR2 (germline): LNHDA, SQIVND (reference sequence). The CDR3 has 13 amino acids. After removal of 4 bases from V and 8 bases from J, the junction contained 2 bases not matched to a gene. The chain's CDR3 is CASSRGQGEPQHF. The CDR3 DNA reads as TGTGCCAGTAGTAGAGGACAGGGGGAGCCCCAGCATTTT.

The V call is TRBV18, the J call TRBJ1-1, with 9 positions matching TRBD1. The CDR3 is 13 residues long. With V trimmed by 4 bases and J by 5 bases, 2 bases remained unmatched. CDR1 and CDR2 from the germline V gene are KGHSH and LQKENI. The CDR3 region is CASSLGQGTEAFF. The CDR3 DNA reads TGTGCCAGCTCACTCGGACAGGGGACTGAAGCTTTCTTT.

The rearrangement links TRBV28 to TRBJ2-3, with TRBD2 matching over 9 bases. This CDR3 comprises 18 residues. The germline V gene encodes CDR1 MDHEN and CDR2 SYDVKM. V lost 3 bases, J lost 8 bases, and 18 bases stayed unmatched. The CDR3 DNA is TGTGCCAGCAGTTTGCTCCTTAGAAGCGGGGGGCAAAGGGGTACGCAGTATTTT. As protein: CASSLLLRSGGQRGTQYF.

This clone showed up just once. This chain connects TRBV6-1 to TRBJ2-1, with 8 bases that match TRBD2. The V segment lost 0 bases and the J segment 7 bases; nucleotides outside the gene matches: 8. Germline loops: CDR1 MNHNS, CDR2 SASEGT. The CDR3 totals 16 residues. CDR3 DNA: TGTGCCAGCAGTGAAGCCAGGACTAGCCAAGGGAATGAGCAGTTCTTC. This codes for CASSEARTSQGNEQFF.